The clone carrying this TCR beta chain has a handful of counts. Its antigen is still unknown. Not enrolled were patients with uncontrolled infection, other autoimmune disease, pregnancy or lactation. The diagnostic basis comprised clinical symptoms, serum thyroxine and TRAb, thyroid ultrasound and orbital computed tomography. The source of the sample is a study of T cells in Graves' hyperthyroidism and ophthalmopathy. Overall study findings and caveats: Median prediction lead before ophthalmopathy onset was 6.5 months with the model. Blood also held most thyroid clonotypes expanded beyond 0.001.

RNA transcripts served as the template for amplifying TCR beta CDR3 regions. First-round RT-PCR of the TCR CDR3 relied on the HTBI primer set. TCRdb passed the multiplex PCR reads through MiXCR, listing each CDR3 protein once. The sample holds about 640,000 distinct CDR3 sequences; more than 20% are singletons and the top ten take under 35%. Input material: blood. The receptor was derived from a man aged 25 to 40 with Graves' ophthalmopathy.

CDR3 nucleotides: TGTGCCAGCAGGGTGGGACAGGGGGGGACTAGCGGCAGACGGAATGAGCAGTTCTTC. It encodes CASRVGQGGTSGRRNEQFF. The V call is TRBV11-1, the J call TRBJ2-1; either TRBD1 or TRBD2 may fit D (11 bases each). The CDR3 is 19 amino acids. Trimming pared 6 bases from V and 7 bases from J, leaving 31 bases between. CDR1 is SGHAT, CDR2 FQDESV, per germline (reference sequence). The full variable domain, completed using reference TRBV11-1 and TRBJ2-1, is EAEVAQSPRYKITEKSQAVAFWCDPISGHATLYWYRQILGQGPELLVQFQDESVVDDSQLPKDRFSAERLKGVDSTLKIQPAELGDSAMYLCASRVGQGGTSGRRNEQFFGPGTRLTVL.